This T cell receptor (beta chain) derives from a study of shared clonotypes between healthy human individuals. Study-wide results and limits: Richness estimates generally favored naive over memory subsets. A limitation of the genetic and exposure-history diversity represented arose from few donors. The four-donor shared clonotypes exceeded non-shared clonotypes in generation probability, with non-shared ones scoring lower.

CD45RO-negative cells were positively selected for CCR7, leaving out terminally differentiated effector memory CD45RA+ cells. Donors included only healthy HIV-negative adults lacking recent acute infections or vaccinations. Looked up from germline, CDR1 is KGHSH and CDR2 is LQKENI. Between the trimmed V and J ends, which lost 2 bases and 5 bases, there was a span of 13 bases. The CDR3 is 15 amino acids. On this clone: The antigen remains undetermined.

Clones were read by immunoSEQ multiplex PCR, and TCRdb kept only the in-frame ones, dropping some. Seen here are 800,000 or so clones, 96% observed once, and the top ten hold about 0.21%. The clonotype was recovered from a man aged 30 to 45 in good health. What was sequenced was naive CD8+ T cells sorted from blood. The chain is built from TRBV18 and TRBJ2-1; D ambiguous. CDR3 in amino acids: CASSPWDRPDNEQFF. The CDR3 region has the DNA TGTGCCAGCTCACCATGGGATAGACCAGACAATGAGCAGTTCTTC.